The rows below give T cell receptor beta chains drawn from one sample of a study of blood T cell repertoires in COVID-19. Measured with immunoSEQ multiplex PCR; TCRdb has only the in-frame clones, and not every one. The profile covers about 400,000 clones, with roughly 88% appearing a single time and roughly 2% taken by the ten largest. What was sequenced was PBMCs or T cells enriched from blood (not recorded which). The receptors here all came from a woman between 40 and 55 years old with acute COVID-19. CDR3s include the opening cysteine and the closing phenylalanine or tryptophan.

j_call v_call cdr3_length cdr3_aa
TRBJ2-7 TRBV7-2 16 CASSLVSSGGNYEQYF
TRBJ2-2 TRBV12-5 15 CASGFGTGSPGELFF
TRBJ1-5 TRBV12-3/TRBV12-4 13 CASSLTENQPQHF
TRBJ1-2 TRBV30 13 CAWSKGAVGGYTF
TRBJ2-2 TRBV19 14 CASSGTGGTGELFF
TRBJ1-2 TRBV5-1 14 CASRTGQGAYGYTF
TRBJ1-4 TRBV6-5 14 CASSYSRNREKLFF
TRBJ1-3 TRBV5-1 15 CASSLGTGQGNTIYF
TRBJ1-2 TRBV3-1/TRBV3-2 13 CASSVTGGYGYTF
TRBJ2-3 TRBV9 14 CASSVARAGYTQYF
TRBJ1-6 TRBV5-1 16 CASSYSGTGSDSPLHF
TRBJ1-1 TRBV30 13 CAWRAERDTEAFF
TRBJ1-2 TRBV28 15 CASSFRPGTGGGYTF
TRBJ1-1 TRBV7-9 13 CASSSTGPTEAFF
TRBJ2-3 TRBV9 15 CASSVNREGIDTQYF
TRBJ1-3 TRBV5-1 14 CASSLYGSGNTIYF
TRBJ2-2 TRBV3-1/TRBV3-2 15 CASSLGLAGTGELFF
TRBJ1-3 TRBV10-3 17 CAITGRQSVLSGNTIYF
TRBJ2-7 TRBV3-1/TRBV3-2 14 CASRKTGEAYEQYF
TRBJ1-5 TRBV19 17 CASSISSSKNSNQPQHF
TRBJ1-3 TRBV18 17 CASSPPTGAPYENTIYF
TRBJ2-7 TRBV7-9 13 CASSLIGGYEQYF
TRBJ2-2 TRBV4-1 15 CASRSPRSPLGELFF
TRBJ2-5 TRBV2 16 CASSGTSGGYEETQYF
TRBJ1-1 TRBV19 12 CASSIVARQAFF
TRBJ1-2 TRBV28 12 CASKNREYGYTF
TRBJ1-4 TRBV30 13 CASSGGADEKLFF
TRBJ1-2 TRBV19 10 CASYRGGYTF
TRBJ1-2 TRBV5-1 18 CASSLEGPRQGPNYGYTF
TRBJ2-7 TRBV7-9 15 CASSLDLGTEYEQYF
TRBJ2-3 TRBV5-1 15 CASSSGLPKADTQYF
TRBJ1-4 TRBV2 14 CASSEGQGREKLFF
TRBJ1-2 TRBV18 14 CASALTGGDYGYTF
TRBJ1-3 TRBV6-6 14 CASSSEGVGNTIYF
TRBJ1-1 TRBV19 15 CASSIVSAGNTEAFF
TRBJ1-2 TRBV30 12 CAWSAGQEGYTF
TRBJ1-5 TRBV11-2 17 CASSLEVSGERNQPQHF
TRBJ2-7 TRBV20-1 13 CSASKLGTYEQYF
TRBJ1-1 TRBV30 13 CASSELGGTEAFF
TRBJ2-2 TRBV5-4 15 CASRAGTPNTGELFF
TRBJ1-1 TRBV25-1 13 CASSEFSNTEAFF
TRBJ1-1 TRBV2 13 CASSEDSGSEAFF
TRBJ2-3 TRBV5-1 15 CASSLLAGGTDTQYF
TRBJ1-4 TRBV29-1 13 CSVGRGTNEKLFF
TRBJ2-7 TRBV19 15 CASSIPAGGRYEQYF
TRBJ1-2 TRBV18 14 CASSPGAENYGYTF
TRBJ2-1 TRBV3-1/TRBV3-2 13 CASSPGSHNEQFF
TRBJ1-5 TRBV30 15 CAWSGQGLSNQPQHF
TRBJ1-1 TRBV9 15 CASSATRGMNTEAFF
TRBJ1-6 TRBV5-1 16 CASSLGPSNYNSPLHF
TRBJ2-6 TRBV19 17 CASIRTGGYSGANVLTF
TRBJ1-2 TRBV4-2 16 CASSQVLVSSNYGYTF
TRBJ2-3 TRBV9 15 CASSVASSGGDTQYF